These 9 T cell receptor beta chains came from one sample sequenced in a study of blood T cell repertoires in COVID-19. Profiling relied on immunoSEQ multiplex PCR, and the TCRdb table lists in-frame clones only, not all of them. This table has roughly 170,000 clones, roughly nine tenths appearing once. Sample: peripheral blood. The receptors stem from a man in his 70s with active or convalescent COVID-19.

The CDR3 DNA reads as TGTGCCAGTAGTTCTCCCGGGACAGGGGCATACGAGCAGTACTTC. This sequence encodes CASSSPGTGAYEQYF. V and J are TRBV19 and TRBJ2-7; TRBD1 aligns across 10 bases. Germline assignment: CDR1 LNHDA and CDR2 SQIVND (reference sequence). Trimming cost V 5 bases and J 4 bases; bases outside gene matches: 8. This CDR3 comprises 15 residues.

This clone was picked up a small number of times. CDR3 in amino acids: CASSPRQGTYEQYF. In DNA, the CDR3 is TGTGCCAGCTCACCCAGACAGGGAACCTACGAGCAGTACTTC. V gene TRBV18 combines with J gene TRBJ2-7, with 7 bases lining up with TRBD1. With 3 bases clipped from V and 2 bases from J, the junction kept 4 bases outside the gene matches. The CDR3 runs 14 residues. Germline lookup yields CDR1 KGHSH and CDR2 LQKENI.

This sequence joins TRBV6-2 or TRBV6-3 and TRBJ2-7, with 10 nucleotides matching TRBD1. V was clipped by 0 bases and J by 2 bases; unmatched bases: 4. This CDR3 region has 16 residues. Per germline, CDR1 MNHEY and CDR2 SVGEGT. The CDR3 loop reads CASSYSPGTGAYEQYF. The CDR3 DNA is TGTGCCAGCAGTTACTCGCCCGGGACAGGGGCCTACGAGCAGTACTTC.

The J gene is TRBJ1-3, the V gene TRBV7-2; perhaps TRBD1 as D (5 bases). CDR3 length: 13 amino acids. Germline-derived CDR1 and CDR2 are SGHTA and FQGNSA. Trimming left V 1 base short and J 4 bases short, with 5 bases between. CDR3 amino acids: CASSLGTGNTIYF. CDR3 DNA: TGTGCCAGCAGCTTAGGGACAGGAAACACCATATATTTT.

This chain connects TRBV6-5 to TRBJ1-1; 9 bases agree with TRBD1. With 2 bases clipped from V and 3 bases from J, the junction kept 1 base outside the gene matches. The CDR3 is 14 amino acids. Per germline, CDR1 MNHEY and CDR2 SVGAGI. The CDR3 loop is CASSYRDRDTEAFF. The CDR3 coding sequence is TGTGCCAGCAGTTACCGGGACAGGGACACTGAAGCTTTCTTT.

This chain connects TRBV6-6 to TRBJ2-3; 10 bases line up with TRBD2. Germline V gene sequence: CDR1 MNHNY, CDR2 SVGAGI (reference sequence). V shed 6 bases and J 5 bases; nucleotides not matched to a gene: 8. This CDR3 has 15 residues. CDR3 sequence (DNA): TGTGCCAGCAGCGTAGCGGGAGGACTTAGAGATACGCAGTATTTT. Protein product: CASSVAGGLRDTQYF.

This clone was seen only once. The chain has TRBV19 and TRBJ1-2; tentatively, D is TRBD1 (5 bases). The germline gives CDR1 LNHDA, CDR2 SQIVND (reference sequence). V shed 6 bases and J shed 6 bases, with 11 bases lying between them. The CDR3 loop spans 12 amino acids. The CDR3 nucleotides are TGTGCCAGTAGGAGGACAAGACATGGCTACACCTTC. Translation gives CASRRTRHGYTF. Combining the CDR3 with reference TRBV19 and TRBJ1-2 gives the whole variable domain DGGITQSPKYLFRKEGQNVTLSCEQNLNHDAMYWYRQDPGQGLRLIYYSQIVNDFQKGDIAEGYSVSREKKESFPLTVTSAQKNPTAFYLCASRRTRHGYTFGSGTRLTVV.

This chain links TRBV28 with TRBJ1-2; D is perhaps TRBD1 (5 bases). The V and J ends lost 5 bases and 1 base respectively, with 14 bases between them. The CDR3 covers 15 residues. Germline CDR1 is MDHEN and CDR2 is SYDVKM. The CDR3 loop is CASSRPGLLNYGYTF. The CDR3 DNA sequence: TGTGCCAGCAGTCGACCGGGACTTCTTAACTATGGCTACACCTTC.

The chain employs TRBV5-4 and TRBJ2-5; 7 positions agree with TRBD1. Trimming cost V 0 bases and J 4 bases; bases outside gene matches: 6. The germline V gene has CDR1 SGHNT and CDR2 YYREEE (reference sequence). CDR3 length: 15 amino acids. For the CDR3, the DNA is TGTGCCAGCAGCTTGGTGGTAACAGGGGTAGAGACCCAGTACTTC. This codes for CASSLVVTGVETQYF.